What follows describes a single T cell receptor (beta chain). Its target is unknown. The junction departs from germline at one end; a sequencing error may be responsible. The CDR3 covers 13 residues. The germline V gene encodes CDR1 ENHRY and CDR2 SYGVKD. Time point in this sample: after neoadjuvant nivolumab, at surgical resection. Patients had newly diagnosed, untreated stage II-IVA oral cavity squamous cell carcinoma. This entry belongs to a study of neoadjuvant anti-PD-1 for oral cavity cancer. Points from the study as a whole: Treg/Th17 ratio rose with pretreatment blood and fell with post-treatment tumor TCRbeta clonality. Each response group had just a few patients in TCR analyses.

The data were produced by immunoSEQ multiplex PCR, yet TCRdb's version contains in-frame clones alone and is incomplete. The table has more than 25,000 clones, 80% seen once. The sequence was obtained from a person aged 35-80 years with oral cavity squamous cell carcinoma. The sequences come from PBMCs, collected after nivolumab (anti-PD-1) treatment. The J gene is TRBJ1-2, the V gene TRBV10-3; maybe TRBD1 (5 bases). The CDR3 region is CAISEPTWGQPAF. CDR3 coding DNA: TGTGCCATCAGTGAGCCCACCTGGGGCCAACCCGCATTC.